This T cell receptor (beta chain) derives from a study of blood T cells in healthy people across ages. The study, taken as a whole, reports: Those diversity estimates obtained from one million T cells were thought to be underestimates.

Germline V lookup: CDR1 LGHDT, CDR2 YNNKEL (reference sequence). This CDR3 has 13 amino acids. On this clonotype: Its antigen is not identified. At one end, the junction sequence differs from germline, possibly due to a read error.

Next came a second PCR, run for about 7 to 11 cycles, which used a sample-barcoded 5' primer along with a J-beta primer mix. MiXCR, applied by TCRdb to the 5' RACE reads, yields one record per CDR3 protein. This sample has roughly 700,000 distinct CDR3 sequences, with roughly 30% found just once. Source material: blood. The chain employs TRBV3-1 and TRBJ2-1; D is ambiguous. The clonotype originates from a woman older than 75 in good health. CDR3 coding DNA: TGTGCCAGTAGCCCCCTGGGAAGTGGCGAGCAGTTCTTC. It translates to CASSPLGSGEQFF.